The text below deals with one TCR beta chain. This table comes from immunoSEQ multiplex PCR, and its TCRdb copy is limited to in-frame clones, with some not included. The sample shows tens of thousands of clones, roughly nine tenths of them seen only once. This specimen comes from a study of T cell changes during pregnancy in multiple sclerosis. The sequence derives from a female donor with multiple sclerosis, enrolled in a pregnancy study. The sample here was CD4+ T cells from peripheral blood mononuclear cells, taken before pregnancy.

CDR3 loop: CAISAGSGSNTGELFF. CDR3 nucleotides: TGTGCCATCAGTGCGGGGAGCGGGAGTAACACCGGGGAGCTGTTTTTT. This chain uses TRBV10-3 with TRBJ2-2, with 8 bases identical to TRBD2. This CDR3 is built from 16 residues. J gave up 2 bases and V 4 bases, and 6 bases lay outside the gene matches. The germline V gene encodes CDR1 ENHRY and CDR2 SYGVKD.